A selection of T cell receptor beta chains follows, all from one sample in a study of blood T cell repertoires in COVID-19. Libraries were prepared by immunoSEQ multiplex PCR; TCRdb keeps only in-frame clonotypes and omits some of them. The table lists about 340,000 clones, around 80% of them singletons. Material: peripheral blood. Receptors were obtained from a man aged 25 to 40 with active or convalescent COVID-19. Each CDR3 is given with its conserved first and last residue. Each record gives: clone size, V gene, D gene, J gene, CDR3 protein, CDR3 DNA. The D gene is left open where the match is weak. Expanded clones are given a class, and other clones once, few, many or no size at all.

>.|TRBV10-3|TRBD2|TRBJ2-4
CAISPAREVIQYF
TGTGCCATCAGTCCGGCCCGGGAGGTGATTCAGTACTTC
>.|TRBV18|.|TRBJ1-4
CASSRARGEKLFF
TGTGCCAGCTCAAGGGCCCGGGGTGAAAAACTGTTTTTT
>.|TRBV24-1|TRBD1|TRBJ1-4
CATSDPLTGRMFF
TGTGCCACCAGTGATCCCTTGACAGGGAGGATGTTTTTT
>.|TRBV6-5|TRBD1|TRBJ1-2
CATYRDTGGYGYTF
TGTGCCACCTACCGGGATACAGGGGGCTATGGCTACACCTTC
>.|TRBV9|TRBD1|TRBJ2-2
CASSVPGQGILDTGELFF
TGTGCCAGCAGCGTTCCGGGACAGGGTATTTTAGATACCGGGGAGCTGTTTTTT
>.|TRBV4-3|.|TRBJ1-1
CASSQVRGDTEAFF
TGCGCCAGCAGCCAAGTCCGGGGTGACACTGAAGCTTTCTTT
>.|TRBV3-1/TRBV3-2|TRBD2|TRBJ2-1
CASSQPSGPTYNEQFF
TGTGCCAGCAGCCAACCTAGCGGGCCTACCTACAATGAGCAGTTCTTC
>.|TRBV7-9|.|TRBJ2-1
CASSSNRDFEQFF
TGTGCCAGCAGCTCCAACCGGGACTTCGAGCAGTTCTTC
>.|TRBV9|.|TRBJ1-2
CASSAGGTVGGYTF
TGTGCCAGCAGCGCTGGGGGGACGGTGGGAGGCTACACCTTC
>few|TRBV7-9|.|TRBJ1-1
CASSWRENTEAFF
TGTGCCAGCAGCTGGAGGGAGAACACTGAAGCTTTCTTT
>.|TRBV7-8|TRBD2|TRBJ2-5
CASSRERGTETQYF
TGTGCCAGCAGTCGTGAGCGGGGGACAGAGACCCAGTACTTC
>.|TRBV9|.|TRBJ2-1
CASSVEGGKSNEQFF
TGTGCCAGCAGCGTCGAGGGCGGGAAGTCCAATGAGCAGTTCTTC
>.|TRBV3-1/TRBV3-2|.|TRBJ2-3
CASSQQGLFTDTQYF
TGTGCCAGCAGCCAACAGGGGCTATTCACAGATACGCAGTATTTT
>.|TRBV4-3|TRBD1|TRBJ1-2
CASSQDQGRGDGYTF
TGCGCCAGCAGCCAAGATCAGGGCAGGGGGGATGGCTACACCTTC
>.|TRBV4-1|.|TRBJ2-7
CASSQERRGSLYEQYF
TGCGCCAGCAGCCAAGAGCGGCGGGGAAGTCTCTACGAGCAGTACTTC
>.|TRBV9|.|TRBJ2-1
CASSVASLNEQFF
TGTGCCAGCAGCGTAGCCTCTTTGAATGAGCAGTTCTTC
>.|TRBV7-3|.|TRBJ2-1
CASSFSSPSNEQFF
TGTGCCAGCAGCTTCTCCTCCCCTAGCAATGAGCAGTTCTTC
>.|TRBV11-3|.|TRBJ1-2
CASSFTDYGYTF
TGTGCCAGCAGCTTCACAGACTATGGCTACACCTTC
>.|TRBV19|TRBD1|TRBJ1-1
CASRRTGYSSNTEAFF
TGTGCCAGTAGGAGGACAGGGTACAGTTCGAACACTGAAGCTTTCTTT
>.|TRBV3-1/TRBV3-2|.|TRBJ1-2
CASSPDTYGYTF
TGTGCCAGCAGCCCTGACACGTATGGCTACACCTTC
>.|TRBV18|TRBD1|TRBJ2-7
CASSPGTGSSEQYF
TGTGCCAGCTCACCCGGGACAGGGTCCTCCGAGCAGTACTTC
>.|TRBV7-2|TRBD1|TRBJ1-2
CASSSQGQVGYGYTF
TGTGCCAGCAGCTCTCAGGGACAGGTCGGGTATGGCTACACCTTC
>once|TRBV11-2|.|TRBJ2-1
CASSSSKKGVNEQFF
TGTGCCAGCAGCTCTAGCAAGAAGGGCGTGAATGAGCAGTTCTTC
>.|TRBV6-6|.|TRBJ1-6
CASGSSYNSPLHF
TGTGCCAGCGGGAGCTCCTATAATTCACCCCTCCACTTT
>.|TRBV3-1/TRBV3-2|TRBD2|TRBJ2-7
CASSLPGLDYEQYF
TGTGCCAGCAGCCTCCCGGGACTAGACTACGAGCAGTACTTC
>few|TRBV19|.|TRBJ1-6
CASRDTNNSPLHF
TGTGCCAGTAGGGACACCAATAATTCACCCCTCCACTTT
>.|TRBV28|TRBD1|TRBJ1-2
CASSLWGQGNGYTF
TGTGCCAGCAGTTTATGGGGACAGGGGAATGGCTACACCTTC
>.|TRBV6-2/TRBV6-3|.|TRBJ2-7
CASSSRYEQYF
TGTGCCAGCAGTTCCCGTTACGAGCAGTACTTC
>.|TRBV2|TRBD2|TRBJ2-1
CASSVLAVNNEQFF
TGTGCCAGCAGTGTTCTAGCGGTGAACAATGAGCAGTTCTTC
>.|TRBV5-4|.|TRBJ2-1
CASSLYGSYNEQFF
TGTGCCAGCAGCTTGTACGGCTCCTACAATGAGCAGTTCTTC
>.|TRBV27|TRBD1|TRBJ2-1
CASTLGTGDGQSEQFF
TGTGCCAGCACCCTAGGGACAGGAGATGGACAATCTGAGCAGTTCTTC
>.|TRBV24-1|TRBD2|TRBJ2-1
CATKESGGYNEQFF
TGTGCCACCAAGGAATCGGGAGGTTACAATGAGCAGTTCTTC
>.|TRBV27|TRBD2|TRBJ2-7
CASGLAGPYEQYF
TGTGCCAGCGGCCTAGCGGGACCCTACGAGCAGTACTTC
>.|TRBV7-9|TRBD1|TRBJ1-4
CASSPLGQVVGEKLFF
TGTGCCAGCAGCCCTCTGGGACAGGTAGTGGGTGAAAAACTGTTTTTT
>.|TRBV18|.|TRBJ2-7
CASSPDTRFEQYF
TGTGCCAGCTCACCTGACACCAGGTTCGAGCAGTACTTC
>.|TRBV12-3/TRBV12-4|.|TRBJ1-5
CASSLGGQPQHF
TGTGCCAGCAGTTTAGGCGGGCAGCCCCAGCATTTT
>.|TRBV29-1|.|TRBJ2-6
CSAQGLGGANVLTF
TGCAGCGCCCAGGGTCTTGGTGGGGCCAACGTCCTGACTTTC
>.|TRBV7-9|TRBD1|TRBJ1-5
CASSLEGAAQHF
TGTGCCAGCAGCTTAGAGGGGGCAGCCCAGCATTTT
>.|TRBV28|.|TRBJ1-6
CASSFQSPLHF
TGTGCCAGCAGTTTTCAGTCACCCCTCCACTTT
>.|TRBV4-1|TRBD2|TRBJ2-2
CASSYGLAGPSTGELFF
TGCGCCAGCAGTTACGGACTAGCGGGGCCGAGCACCGGGGAGCTGTTTTTT
>.|TRBV6-7|TRBD2|TRBJ2-1
CASSYARSGDTYNEQFF
TGTGCCAGCAGTTACGCTAGAAGCGGGGATACCTACAATGAGCAGTTCTTC
>.|TRBV6-5|TRBD2|TRBJ2-1
CASSYGGGFNEQFF
TGTGCCAGCAGTTACGGCGGGGGGTTTAATGAGCAGTTCTTC
>few|TRBV15|.|TRBJ2-1
CATRGVVRDSNEQFF
TGTGCCACCAGGGGAGTGGTGCGGGATAGCAATGAGCAGTTCTTC
>.|TRBV11-1|.|TRBJ1-2
CASSLIPGSYGYTF
TGTGCCAGCAGCTTAATTCCGGGTAGCTATGGCTACACCTTC
>.|TRBV11-3|.|TRBJ1-6
CASGEGRNSPLHF
TGTGCCAGCGGGGAAGGGAGGAATTCACCCCTCCACTTT
>few|TRBV4-2|TRBD2|TRBJ2-7
CASSQAETSGSSYEQYF
TGTGCCAGCAGCCAAGCGGAAACTAGCGGGAGCTCCTACGAGCAGTACTTC